A selection of T cell receptor beta chains follows, all from one sample in a study of blood T cell repertoires in COVID-19. Measured with immunoSEQ multiplex PCR; TCRdb has only the in-frame clones, and not every one. The table has 200,000 to 250,000 clones, around 86% seen once. Sequencing was carried out using PBMCs or T cells enriched from blood (not recorded which). The receptors were gathered from a man aged 25-45 years in a cohort exposed to, infected with or recovered from COVID-19 (not recorded which). Both conserved end residues are part of each CDR3. The D gene is left open where the match is weak. Size is omitted from some rows. Given values are once, few, many or a class for expanded clones.

TRBD2	TRBV7-3	NA	TRBJ2-7	TGTGCCAGCAGCCCGCGGGGTAGCGGGATCTACGAGCAGTACTTC	CASSPRGSGIYEQYF
NA	TRBV21-1	NA	TRBJ2-3	TGTGCCAGCACCCCACGACTAGCGGGCGTCAGCACAGATACGCAGTATTTT	CASTPRLAGVSTDTQYF
TRBD1	TRBV10-3	once	TRBJ1-3	TGTGCCATCAGTGAGAATCCCACAGGGGCTGGAAACACCATATATTTT	CAISENPTGAGNTIYF
TRBD1	TRBV7-3	NA	TRBJ1-1	TGTGCCAGCAGCTCCCTCTCTCCGGGCTCCGAGGGGGCGAACACTGAAGCTTTCTTT	CASSSLSPGSEGANTEAFF
TRBD2	TRBV28	once	TRBJ2-7	TGTGCCAGCAGCCGGGGGGAGGTAGCGGGAGGGTACGAGCAGTACTTC	CASSRGEVAGGYEQYF
TRBD1	TRBV27	once	TRBJ1-6	TGTGCCAGCAGTCGGTCGGGACAGGGGAGTTATAATTCACCCCTCCACTTT	CASSRSGQGSYNSPLHF
TRBD2	TRBV19	NA	TRBJ2-1	TGTGCCAGCGCAAACCCCGGGACTAGCGGGAGGGGCGGTGAGCAGTTCTTC	CASANPGTSGRGGEQFF
NA	TRBV6-5	NA	TRBJ2-7	TGTGCCAGCAGTTACGGTGCAGGCACCTACGAGCAGTACTTC	CASSYGAGTYEQYF
TRBD2	TRBV7-9	NA	TRBJ2-1	TGTGCCAGCAGCTCACCCCTAGCGGGAGGGGTAAATGAGCAGTTCTTC	CASSSPLAGGVNEQFF
TRBD1	TRBV11-3	NA	TRBJ2-1	TGTGCCAGCAGGTCGACAGGGGTGGATGAGCAGTTCTTC	CASRSTGVDEQFF
TRBD1	TRBV27	NA	TRBJ1-1	TGTGCCAGCAGGAGACAGGGTGGTGACACTGAAGCTTTCTTT	CASRRQGGDTEAFF
TRBD1	TRBV28	NA	TRBJ2-7	TGTGCCAGCAGTCTCGACAGGGGGCTTTCCTACGAGCAGTACTTC	CASSLDRGLSYEQYF
NA	TRBV6-5	NA	TRBJ2-1	TGTGCCAGCAGGCGCGATCCAAGCTCCTACAATGAGCAGTTCTTC	CASRRDPSSYNEQFF
NA	TRBV15	few	TRBJ1-5	TGTGCCACCAGCAGAGAGGCGGGGGACATTTTCGATGGCAATCAGCCCCAGCATTTT	CATSREAGDIFDGNQPQHF
NA	TRBV29-1	once	TRBJ2-7	TGCAGCGTTGCGGGCGGGACCTACGAGCAGTACTTC	CSVAGGTYEQYF
TRBD1	TRBV7-3	few	TRBJ1-1	TGTGCCAGCAGCCCTACGGGACAGGTGGGGGAAGCTTTCTTT	CASSPTGQVGEAFF
NA	TRBV19	NA	TRBJ2-2	TGTGCCAGTAAAAATGCGGGAACGAACACCGGGGAGCTGTTTTTT	CASKNAGTNTGELFF
NA	TRBV7-3	NA	TRBJ1-1	TGTGCCAGCAGCCCCGCCCAGGGTTTGAGGAACACTGAAGCTTTCTTT	CASSPAQGLRNTEAFF
NA	TRBV6-5	NA	TRBJ1-5	TGTGCCAGCAGTTACTCGGGCGGGGATCAGCCCCAGCATTTT	CASSYSGGDQPQHF
NA	TRBV2	NA	TRBJ2-1	TGTGCCAGCAGTGAGCCTAGCTTAAACGAAAAAGTAGAGCAGTTCTTC	CASSEPSLNEKVEQFF
NA	TRBV27	NA	TRBJ1-5	TGTGCCAGCAGTTTATTGATACCCGGTCAGCCCCAGCATTTT	CASSLLIPGQPQHF
NA	TRBV19	NA	TRBJ1-3	TGTGCCAGTACTGTCTCACAGGGAAACACCATATATTTT	CASTVSQGNTIYF
NA	TRBV4-2	NA	TRBJ1-1	TGTGCCAGCAGCCAAGAGGAGAGTACTGAAGCTTTCTTT	CASSQEESTEAFF
NA	TRBV11-1	few	TRBJ2-4	TGTGCCAGCAGCTTTTGGGAGGAGAACATTCAGTACTTC	CASSFWEENIQYF
NA	TRBV11-2	NA	TRBJ2-1	TGTGCCAGCAGCTTCCAACCTCCCTTGGGGGGAGTCTACAATGAGCAGTTCTTC	CASSFQPPLGGVYNEQFF
NA	TRBV21-1	NA	TRBJ2-7	TGTGCCAGCAGCAAAGAGGGGCAGAATACCTACGAGCAGTACTTC	CASSKEGQNTYEQYF
NA	TRBV6-5	few	TRBJ2-7	TGTGCCAGCAGTAGTAGCGGAGAGGGGATAGGGCACTTC	CASSSSGEGIGHF
NA	TRBV6-5	NA	TRBJ1-2	TGTGCCAGCACATTAAACCAACAGGGTCCCCATGGCTACACCTTC	CASTLNQQGPHGYTF
NA	TRBV9	once	TRBJ2-7	TGTGCCAGCAGCGTAGACACAGAGTTCTACGAGCAGTACTTC	CASSVDTEFYEQYF
NA	TRBV7-2	NA	TRBJ2-1	TGTGCCAGCAGCCCCCCAGGGTTAAGGGAGCAGTTCTTC	CASSPPGLREQFF
NA	TRBV11-3	NA	TRBJ2-5	TGTGCCAGCAGCTTAGTGTCTCCAGCGGGTCAAGAGACCCAGTACTTC	CASSLVSPAGQETQYF
NA	TRBV14	once	TRBJ1-1	TGTGCCAGCAGCCTTTCAATCAACACTGAAGCTTTCTTT	CASSLSINTEAFF
TRBD1	TRBV5-1	once	TRBJ1-5	TGCGCCAGCAGCTTGGCCGACAGGGGGCGTCAGCCCCAGCATTTT	CASSLADRGRQPQHF
TRBD1	TRBV28	NA	TRBJ2-6	TGTGCCAGCAGCTGGACAGGGAGTTTTTTGGCCAACGTCCTGACTTTC	CASSWTGSFLANVLTF
NA	TRBV27	NA	TRBJ2-7	TGTGCCAGCTGTTTAGTGGGACAGGGGTCCGGGGCCGGGACTAGCGTCTCCTACGAGCAGTACTTC	CASCLVGQGSGAGTSVSYEQYF
NA	TRBV29-1	NA	TRBJ2-3	TGCAGCGTTGGAGAGGGTAGGAGGGATACGCAGTATTTT	CSVGEGRRDTQYF